This T cell receptor beta chain appears in the sequencing data of a study of shared clonotypes between healthy human individuals. Across the study: Participating donors consisted of two women and a few men aged 18 to 49. Per-donor plates numbered three CD4 naive, three CD4 memory, two CD8 naive and one CD8 memory.

CD45RO-negative CD8 cells positively selected for CCR7 made up the naive population, which excluded terminally differentiated effector memory CD45RA+ cells. Libraries were prepared by immunoSEQ multiplex PCR; TCRdb keeps only in-frame clonotypes and omits some of them. The repertoire holds roughly 1,800,000 clones, roughly 94% seen once, with 0.95% to 1.5% in the top ten. Trimming took off 6 bases at V and 0 bases at J, with 12 bases between the two ends. This CDR3 contains 15 residues. Germline CDR1 and CDR2: MNHEY and SVGAGI. Sequences were obtained from naive CD8+ T cells sorted from blood. The chain carries TRBV6-5 and TRBJ2-1; no definite D call. The origin of this receptor is a man aged 18 to 30 in good health. The CDR3: CASSPSSSSYNEQFF. The CDR3 bases are TGTGCCAGCAGCCCTTCTTCGAGCTCCTACAATGAGCAGTTCTTC.